Sequencing of this T cell receptor beta chain was carried out in a study of CD8 T cells in Susac syndrome. The CDR3 has 11 residues. Germline V CDR1 and CDR2: SGHNT, YYREEE (reference sequence). With 4 bases removed from V and 7 bases from J, the gap between germline ends came to 9 bases. The TEMRA cells underwent FACS enrichment, while the CD8+ and CD4+ T cells underwent negative isolation. RNA in amounts of about 0.5 to 1 ug was reverse transcribed with random hexamers. The authors amplified TCR beta CDR3 across 54 Vbeta and 13 Jbeta using immunoSEQ multiplex PCR. A single record per CDR3 protein comes from TCRdb applying MiXCR to the immunoSEQ multiplex PCR reads. Found here are 100,000 to 150,000 distinct CDR3 sequences, about 94% of them singletons; the top ten hold over 0.065%.

This TCR came from a human donor in good health. Sequencing used CD4+ T cells from PBMCs. The chain recombines TRBV5-4 with TRBJ2-7, with no clear D. The CDR3 DNA is TGTGCCAGCAGCCTTGAACCTGAGCAGTACTTC. Translating gives CASSLEPEQYF.